Following are 3 T cell receptor beta chains from one sample sequenced in a study of T cells in Graves' hyperthyroidism and ophthalmopathy. Amplified regions were TCR beta CDR3 sequences from RNA transcripts. Initially, a first-round RT-PCR of the TCR CDR3 employed the HTBI primer set. TCRdb analysed the multiplex PCR reads with MiXCR anew, one entry per CDR3 protein. Of 450,000 to 600,000 distinct CDR3 sequences in the sample, 14% were seen once. Source material: blood. The receptor source for this set is a middle-aged woman with Graves' hyperthyroidism.

This clonotype was detected ten times or more. The chain links TRBV9 to TRBJ2-3; 10 bases are a match to TRBD2. Germline V gene lookup returns CDR1 SGDLS and CDR2 YYNGEE. The CDR3 spans 17 residues. After removal of 0 bases from V and 3 bases from J, the junction contained 7 bases not matched to a gene. The CDR3 DNA sequence: TGTGCCAGCAGCGTAGGCTTTAGCGGGAGGAATACAGATACGCAGTATTTT. Translated, it gives CASSVGFSGRNTDTQYF.

This clonotype was observed at least ten times. The gene calls are TRBV11-3 and TRBJ2-5; tentatively, D is TRBD1 or TRBD2 (6 bases each). The V and J ends lost 3 bases and 3 bases respectively, with 17 bases between them. The CDR3 spans 16 residues. Germline CDR1 SGHNT, CDR2 YENEEA. This CDR3 is CASSLWGRGEKETQYF. In nucleotides, the CDR3 is TGTGCCAGCAGCTTGTGGGGGCGCGGGGAAAAAGAGACCCAGTACTTC.

With regard to this clonotype: An end of the junction does not agree with germline; a read error may underlie this. The chain recombines TRBV9 with TRBJ2-2, with a tentative D call TRBD2 (5 bases). In germline, CDR1 is SGDLS, CDR2 YYNGEE. CDR3 length: 13 amino acids. The DNA for the CDR3 is TGTGCCAGCAGCGTAAGACCCGCCGGGGAGCTGGTTTTT. Translated: CASSVRPAGELVF.